This TCR beta chain was documented in a study of control samples from healthy donors and cancer patients. Profiled with immunoSEQ multiplex PCR; TCRdb holds only in-frame clones, not every one. The sample holds 150,000 to 200,000 clones, about 94% seen once. Losses at the gene ends were 0 bases for V and 6 bases for J; bases not matched to a gene: 1. The V gene's germline CDR1 is MNHNY and CDR2 SVGAGI (reference sequence). This CDR3 has 14 residues. The rearrangement joins TRBV6-6 to TRBJ1-4; 7 bases line up with TRBD1. The TCR originated in a woman in her thirties or forties in good health. The sample comprised blood. The CDR3: CASSYSGGDEKLFF. The CDR3 DNA follows: TGTGCCAGCAGTTACTCAGGGGGCGATGAAAAACTGTTTTTT.